The T cell receptor beta chain under discussion was sequenced for a study of T cells in localized non-small cell lung cancer. Study-wide findings and caveats: Appearance in adjacent lung was seen for a median roughly 50 of the top 100 tumor clones. Sequencing involved a lone tumor region, leaving heterogeneity possible. Uninvolved adjacent lung showed peak T cell clonality, exceeding tumor.

With respect to this clone: Its antigen is not identified.

Clones were sequenced by immunoSEQ multiplex PCR, and TCRdb holds only the in-frame ones, with some missing. Seen here are roughly 61,000 clones, about four fifths observed once, and the top ten hold approximately 4.5%. Germline CDR1 and CDR2: MGHDK and SYGVNS. The CDR3 runs 16 residues. The V end was cut by 1 base, the J end by 0 bases, with 12 bases between. The source is a man between 40 and 70 years old with stage II lung adenocarcinoma. The chain uses TRBV25-1 and TRBJ1-2; D gene unclear. The specimen comprised PBMCs, sampled before any cancer treatment. CDR3 DNA sequence: TGTGCCAGCAGTGAATCGAACCCAGGAACTAACTATGGCTACACCTTC. Amino acids: CASSESNPGTNYGYTF.